The clone carrying this T cell receptor beta chain was observed many times. Its antigen remains unknown. These data are taken from a study of T cells in Graves' hyperthyroidism and ophthalmopathy. V was cut by 2 bases and J by 2 bases, with 10 bases left in between. From germline, CDR1 is MDHEN and CDR2 SYDVKM. The CDR3 consists of 15 residues. Amplified TCR beta CDR3 regions came from RNA transcripts. In the first-round RT-PCR of the TCR CDR3, the HTBI primer set was used. MiXCR, applied by TCRdb to the multiplex PCR reads, yields one record per CDR3 protein. The profile shows around 600,000 distinct CDR3 sequences, around 13% of them singletons. A NOSPECS grade of at least 4, a Clinical Activity Score of at least 3 and duration under 3 months were recorded in ophthalmopathy patients. The PBMCs studied were ones that came from around 10 ml fresh peripheral blood. Findings and caveats of the study: Most clonotypes expanded in thyroid above 0.001 were likewise present in blood.

The clonotype originates from a woman aged 45-65 years with Graves' ophthalmopathy. V is TRBV28 and J is TRBJ1-3; D remains unclear. Source material: blood. The CDR3: CASSLSRAAGNTIYF. CDR3 in DNA: TGTGCCAGCAGTTTAAGTCGGGCCGCTGGAAACACCATATATTTT.